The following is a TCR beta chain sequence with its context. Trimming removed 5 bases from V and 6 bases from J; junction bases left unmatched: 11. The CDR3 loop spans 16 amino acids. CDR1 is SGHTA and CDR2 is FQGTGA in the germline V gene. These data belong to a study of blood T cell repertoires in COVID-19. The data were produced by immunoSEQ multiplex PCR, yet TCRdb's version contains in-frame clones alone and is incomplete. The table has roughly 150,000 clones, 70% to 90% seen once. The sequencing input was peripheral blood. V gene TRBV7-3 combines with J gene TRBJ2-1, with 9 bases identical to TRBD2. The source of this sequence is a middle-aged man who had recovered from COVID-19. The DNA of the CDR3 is TGTGCCAGCAGCCCTAATATGGCGGGAGGGCTCAATGAGCAGTTCTTC. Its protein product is CASSPNMAGGLNEQFF.